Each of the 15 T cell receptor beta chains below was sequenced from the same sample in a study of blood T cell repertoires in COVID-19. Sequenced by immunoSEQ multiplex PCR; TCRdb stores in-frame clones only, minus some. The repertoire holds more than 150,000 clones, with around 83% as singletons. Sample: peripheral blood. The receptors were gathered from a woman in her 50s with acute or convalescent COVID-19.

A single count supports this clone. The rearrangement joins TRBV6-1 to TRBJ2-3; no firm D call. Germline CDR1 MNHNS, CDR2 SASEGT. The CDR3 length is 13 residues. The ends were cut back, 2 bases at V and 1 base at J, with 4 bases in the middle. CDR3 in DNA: TGTGCCAGCAGTGAATCAGGCACAGATACGCAGTATTTT. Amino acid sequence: CASSESGTDTQYF.

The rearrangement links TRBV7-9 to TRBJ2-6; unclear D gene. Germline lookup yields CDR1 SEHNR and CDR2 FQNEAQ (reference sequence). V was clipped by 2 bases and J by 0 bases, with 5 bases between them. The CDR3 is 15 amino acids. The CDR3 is CASSLYPSGANVLTF. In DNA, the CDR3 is TGTGCCAGCAGCTTATATCCCTCTGGGGCCAACGTCCTGACTTTC.

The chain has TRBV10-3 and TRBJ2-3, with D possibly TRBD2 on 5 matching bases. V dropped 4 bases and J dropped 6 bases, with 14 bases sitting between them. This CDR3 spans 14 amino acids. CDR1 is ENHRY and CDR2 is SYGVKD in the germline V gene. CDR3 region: CAISAGDRSDTQYF. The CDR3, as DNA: TGTGCCATCAGTGCCGGGGATAGGTCGGATACGCAGTATTTT.

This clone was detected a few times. The CDR3 DNA is TGTGCCAGCAGTGAGATGTGGGGACAGGGATCTGGCTACACCTTC. This codes for CASSEMWGQGSGYTF. The rearrangement uses TRBV6-1 and TRBJ1-2; 9 positions agree with TRBD1. CDR3 length: 15 amino acids. Germline assignment: CDR1 MNHNS and CDR2 SASEGT. Unmatched junction bases numbered 9, after V lost 3 bases and J lost 7 bases.

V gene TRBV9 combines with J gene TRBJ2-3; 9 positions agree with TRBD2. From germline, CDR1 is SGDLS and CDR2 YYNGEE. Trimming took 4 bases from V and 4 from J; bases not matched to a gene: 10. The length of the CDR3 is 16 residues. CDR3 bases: TGTGCCAGCAGCCCCTCCCGCGGGGGGGGATCAGATACGCAGTATTTT. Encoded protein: CASSPSRGGGSDTQYF.

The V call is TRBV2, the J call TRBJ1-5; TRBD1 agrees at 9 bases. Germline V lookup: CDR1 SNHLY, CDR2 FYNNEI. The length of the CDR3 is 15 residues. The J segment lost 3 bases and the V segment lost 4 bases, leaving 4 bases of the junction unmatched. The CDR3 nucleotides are TGTGCCAGCAGTGGACAGGGGGGGGACAATCAGCCCCAGCATTTT. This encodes CASSGQGGDNQPQHF. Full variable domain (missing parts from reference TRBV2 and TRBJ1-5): EPEVTQTPSHQVTQMGQEVILRCVPISNHLYFYWYRQILGQKVEFLVSFYNNEISEKSEIFDDQFSVERPDGSNFTLKIRSTKLEDSAMYFCASSGQGGDNQPQHFGDGTRLSIL.

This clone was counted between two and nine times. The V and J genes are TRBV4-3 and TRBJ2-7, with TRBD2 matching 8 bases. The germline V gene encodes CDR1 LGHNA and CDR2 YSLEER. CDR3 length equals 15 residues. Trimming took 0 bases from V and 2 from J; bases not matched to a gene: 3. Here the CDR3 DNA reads TGCGCCAGCAGCCAAGATCCGGGACTAGCCTACGAGCAGTACTTC. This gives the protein CASSQDPGLAYEQYF.

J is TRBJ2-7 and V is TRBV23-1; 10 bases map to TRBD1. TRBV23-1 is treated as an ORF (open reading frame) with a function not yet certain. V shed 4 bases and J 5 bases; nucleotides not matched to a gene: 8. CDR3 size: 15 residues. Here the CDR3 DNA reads TGCGCCAGCAGTCGCCTCCGGGACAGGGGTCACGAGCAGTACTTC. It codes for CASSRLRDRGHEQYF.

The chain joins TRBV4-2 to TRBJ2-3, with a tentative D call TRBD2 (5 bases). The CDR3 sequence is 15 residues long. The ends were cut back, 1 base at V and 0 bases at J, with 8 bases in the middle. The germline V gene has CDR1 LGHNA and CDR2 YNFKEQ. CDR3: CASSQAGTSTDTQYF. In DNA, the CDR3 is TGTGCCAGCAGCCAAGCGGGAACTAGCACAGATACGCAGTATTTT.

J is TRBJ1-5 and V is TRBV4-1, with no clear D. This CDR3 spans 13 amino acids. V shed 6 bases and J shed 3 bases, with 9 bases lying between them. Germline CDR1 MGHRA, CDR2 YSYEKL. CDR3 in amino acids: CASSVQVNQPQHF. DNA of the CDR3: TGCGCCAGCAGTGTCCAGGTCAATCAGCCCCAGCATTTT.

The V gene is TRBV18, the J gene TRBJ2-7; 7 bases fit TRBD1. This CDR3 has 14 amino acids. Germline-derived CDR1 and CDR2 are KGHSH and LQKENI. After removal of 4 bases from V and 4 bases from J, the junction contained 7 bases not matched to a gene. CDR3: CASSHRQGQYEQYF. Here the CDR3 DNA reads TGTGCCAGCTCACACAGACAGGGACAATACGAGCAGTACTTC.

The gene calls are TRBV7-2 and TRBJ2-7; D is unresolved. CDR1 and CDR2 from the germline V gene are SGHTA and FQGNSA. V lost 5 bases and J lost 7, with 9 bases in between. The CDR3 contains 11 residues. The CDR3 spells CASSPLLEQYF. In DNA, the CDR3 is TGTGCCAGCAGCCCCCTACTAGAGCAGTACTTC.

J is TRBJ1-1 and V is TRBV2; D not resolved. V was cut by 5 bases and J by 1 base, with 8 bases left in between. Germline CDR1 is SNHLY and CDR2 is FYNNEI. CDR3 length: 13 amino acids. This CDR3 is CASSTTTNTEAFF. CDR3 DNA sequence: TGTGCCAGCAGTACGACAACGAACACTGAAGCTTTCTTT.

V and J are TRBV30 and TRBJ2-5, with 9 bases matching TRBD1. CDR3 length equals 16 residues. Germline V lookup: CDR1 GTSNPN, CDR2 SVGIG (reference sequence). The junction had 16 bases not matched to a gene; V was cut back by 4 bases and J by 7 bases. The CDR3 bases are TGTGCCTGGAAGTTGAAGGTGCGACAGGGGGGATGGACCCAGTACTTC. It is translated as CAWKLKVRQGGWTQYF.

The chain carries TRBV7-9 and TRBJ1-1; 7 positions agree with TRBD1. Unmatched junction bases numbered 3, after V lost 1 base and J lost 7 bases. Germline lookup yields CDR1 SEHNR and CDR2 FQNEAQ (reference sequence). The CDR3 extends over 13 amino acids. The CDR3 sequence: CASSLEAGGEAFF. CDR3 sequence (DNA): TGTGCCAGCAGCTTAGAGGCAGGGGGTGAAGCTTTCTTT.